Listed here are 31 T cell receptor beta chains from one sample, sequenced in a study of blood T cell repertoires in COVID-19. Sequencing was performed with immunoSEQ multiplex PCR; in TCRdb, only in-frame clones are kept and a portion is missing. The sample lists more than 150,000 clones; roughly 89% were seen once. Sequenced material: peripheral blood. These receptors all stem from a woman between 18 and 29 years old who had recovered from COVID-19.

The chain carries TRBV5-1 and TRBJ1-2, with TRBD1 identical over 12 bases. The CDR3 spans 19 residues. Trimming removed 4 bases from V and 6 bases from J; junction bases left unmatched: 19. Per the germline V gene, CDR1 is SGHRS and CDR2 is YFSETQ. The CDR3 protein is CASSTTVWDRGPPRDGYTF. The DNA for the CDR3 is TGCGCCAGCAGCACTACGGTGTGGGACAGGGGGCCTCCCAGGGATGGCTACACCTTC.

The V call is TRBV29-1, the J call TRBJ1-2; 8 bases match TRBD1. This CDR3 is built from 13 residues. Losses at the gene ends were 6 bases for V and 8 bases for J; bases not matched to a gene: 11. Germline loops: CDR1 SQVTM, CDR2 ANQGSEA. The DNA for the CDR3 is TGCAGCGTCCAGGACAGGGTTAAGGCGGGCTACACCTTC. Encoded protein: CSVQDRVKAGYTF.

CDR3 bases: TGTGCCAGTAGTATAGATCGGGGGGGCGCAATAACCGGGGAGCTGTTTTTT. It yields the protein CASSIDRGGAITGELFF. The V gene is TRBV19, the J gene TRBJ2-2; 8 positions match TRBD2. V lost 0 bases and J lost 5; bases outside the gene matches: 8. This CDR3 comprises 17 residues. The germline V gene encodes CDR1 LNHDA and CDR2 SQIVND (reference sequence).

Written as DNA, the CDR3 is TGTGCCACCACCCTAGGAGGTAGCGCCACAGATACGCAGTATTTT. This codes for CATTLGGSATDTQYF. This chain links TRBV24-1 with TRBJ2-3; tentatively, D is TRBD2 (5 bases). Germline CDR1 reads KGHDR; CDR2 reads SFDVKD. This CDR3 is built from 15 residues. V was clipped by 8 bases and J by 2 bases, with 16 bases between them.

This clone has only a few counts. The chain has TRBV6-2 or TRBV6-3 and TRBJ2-2, with 7 bases matching TRBD2. V lost 6 bases to trimming and J lost 2 bases; unmatched junction nucleotides: 6. Germline V CDR1 and CDR2: MNHEY, SVGEGT. CDR3 size: 15 residues. CDR3 loop: CASSRLADNTGELFF. CDR3 DNA sequence: TGTGCCAGCAGCCGACTAGCAGACAACACCGGGGAGCTGTTTTTT.

The rearrangement uses TRBV6-5 and TRBJ2-7; 11 bases fit TRBD2. This CDR3 spans 15 amino acids. The J segment lost 3 bases and the V segment lost 5 bases, leaving 6 bases of the junction unmatched. Germline V lookup: CDR1 MNHEY, CDR2 SVGAGI. CDR3 sequence: CASSTLAGGDYEQYV. Here the CDR3 DNA reads TGTGCCAGCAGTACTTTAGCGGGAGGGGACTACGAGCAGTACGTC.

This chain connects TRBV5-1 to TRBJ2-7; 8 nucleotides align to TRBD2. Germline CDR1 reads SGHRS; CDR2 reads YFSETQ. V gave up 2 bases and J gave up 5 bases; unmatched junction bases: 3. This CDR3 has 13 amino acids. Here the CDR3 DNA reads TGCGCCAGCAGCTTAGCGGGAGATCACGAGCAGTACGTC. Translating gives CASSLAGDHEQYV.

This chain links TRBV18 with TRBJ2-3, with D possibly TRBD1 on 5 matching bases. CDR3 length: 15 amino acids. Germline V gives CDR1 KGHSH, CDR2 LQKENI. V was pared by 3 bases and J by 4 bases, with 14 bases between. Here the CDR3 reads CASSPVAGSADTQYF. Here the CDR3 DNA reads TGTGCCAGCTCACCCGTGGCAGGGTCGGCAGATACGCAGTATTTT.

J is TRBJ1-5 and V is TRBV2; no definite D call. CDR1 is SNHLY and CDR2 is FYNNEI in the germline V gene. The CDR3 covers 15 residues. The V and J ends lost 3 bases and 0 bases respectively, with 9 bases between them. The CDR3 DNA reads TGTGCCAGCAGTGATGGAGAATATAGCAATCAGCCCCAGCATTTT. The encoded protein is CASSDGEYSNQPQHF.

The chain is built from TRBV11-1 and TRBJ1-3; no definite D call. This CDR3 comprises 14 residues. The V end was cut by 5 bases, the J end by 4 bases, with 12 bases between. Germline values: CDR1 SGHAT, CDR2 FQDESV (reference sequence). Here the CDR3 reads CASSILTGGNTIYF. As DNA, the CDR3 is TGTGCCAGCAGCATCCTCACGGGAGGAAACACCATATATTTT.

The chain employs TRBV27 and TRBJ1-2; D unresolved. CDR3 length: 14 residues. Looked up from germline, CDR1 is MNHEY and CDR2 is SMNVEV (reference sequence). V was pared by 6 bases and J by 3 bases, with 14 bases between. For the CDR3, the DNA is TGTGCCAGCAGAGGCCGGGGAGGGCACTATGGCTACACCTTC. Translation: CASRGRGGHYGYTF.

The chain's CDR3 is CRGQNFQFF. The CDR3 DNA sequence: TGCAGGGGACAAAATTTTCAGTTCTTC. The chain couples TRBV20-1 to TRBJ2-1; perhaps TRBD1 as D (6 bases). CDR3 size: 9 residues. Germline-derived CDR1 and CDR2 are DFQATT and SNEGSKA (reference sequence).

This chain links TRBV4-3 with TRBJ1-6, with unresolved D. The germline V and J ends were trimmed by 4 bases and 4 bases, with 14 bases remaining between them. The CDR3 length is 16 residues. Germline-derived CDR1 and CDR2 are LGHNA and YSLEER. The CDR3 bases are TGCGCCAGCAGCCCAGCGGCGATGAGTTATAATTCACCCCTCCACTTT. As protein: CASSPAAMSYNSPLHF.

V and J are TRBV12-3 or TRBV12-4 and TRBJ2-7, with D unresolved. V dropped 6 bases and J dropped 6 bases, with 12 bases sitting between them. This CDR3 spans 12 amino acids. The CDR3 reads CASSLSPSEQYF. The CDR3 DNA sequence: TGTGCCAGCAGCCTATCACCCTCCGAGCAGTACTTC.

The V call is TRBV24-1, the J call TRBJ2-1, with 11 bases aligning to TRBD2. The CDR3 totals 17 residues. V lost 3 bases, J lost 5 bases, and 8 bases stayed unmatched. The germline V gene has CDR1 KGHDR and CDR2 SFDVKD. CDR3 loop: CATSDPGLAGYNNEQFF. The CDR3 DNA follows: TGTGCCACCAGTGATCCCGGACTAGCGGGTTACAACAATGAGCAGTTCTTC.

This sequence joins TRBV7-9 and TRBJ2-5; TRBD2 agrees at 9 bases. Germline CDR1 and CDR2: SEHNR and FQNEAQ (reference sequence). V lost 1 base and J lost 2; bases outside the gene matches: 11. This CDR3 is 18 amino acids long. The CDR3 coding sequence is TGTGCCAGCAGCTTAGTCGTGCTAGCGGGACAACTTCAAGAGACCCAGTACTTC. Translating it yields CASSLVVLAGQLQETQYF.

V and J are TRBV7-2 and TRBJ1-4, with no clear D. From germline, CDR1 is SGHTA and CDR2 FQGNSA. This CDR3 is 13 amino acids long. V was clipped by 6 bases and J by 5 bases, with 10 bases between them. The CDR3 sequence: CASSRGVNEKLFF. CDR3 nucleotides: TGTGCCAGCAGTCGGGGTGTGAATGAAAAACTGTTTTTT.

V gene TRBV19 combines with J gene TRBJ2-3; the match to TRBD2 covers 9 bases. The CDR3 sequence is 17 residues long. Germline assignment: CDR1 LNHDA and CDR2 SQIVND (reference sequence). J gave up 0 bases and V 5 bases, and 9 bases lay outside the gene matches. DNA for the CDR3: TGTGCCAGTAGTTCCAAAACTAGCGGGCTTAGCACAGATACGCAGTATTTT. Residues: CASSSKTSGLSTDTQYF.

The chain combines TRBV5-6 with TRBJ2-7; tentative D call: TRBD2 (5 bases). This CDR3 has 13 amino acids. Looked up from germline, CDR1 is SGHDT and CDR2 is YYEEEE. The V end was cut by 0 bases, the J end by 4 bases, with 8 bases between. This CDR3 reads CASSLVGGYEQYV. Here the CDR3 DNA reads TGTGCCAGCAGCTTGGTTGGCGGGTACGAGCAGTACGTC.

This chain links TRBV19 with TRBJ2-7; 13 bases map to TRBD2. CDR1 is LNHDA, CDR2 SQIVND, per germline (reference sequence). The CDR3 spans 15 residues. The junction had 5 bases not matched to a gene; V was cut back by 5 bases and J by 4 bases. The CDR3 sequence is CASSSRTSGGYEQYF. The CDR3, as DNA: TGTGCCAGTAGTTCCCGGACTAGCGGGGGATACGAGCAGTACTTC.

The chain couples TRBV5-1 to TRBJ2-3; D possibly corresponds to TRBD2 (5 bases). Germline CDR1 and CDR2: SGHRS and YFSETQ. Between the trimmed V and J ends, which lost 4 bases and 1 base, there was a span of 16 bases. This CDR3 has 16 amino acids. This CDR3 is CASSQLEGYGTDTQYF. The CDR3 DNA reads TGCGCCAGCAGCCAACTAGAAGGTTACGGCACAGATACGCAGTATTTT.

The chain links TRBV20-1 to TRBJ2-7, with TRBD2 matching 7 bases. The CDR3 length is 11 residues. J was trimmed by 5 bases and V by 8 bases; bases with no gene match: 6. CDR1 DFQATT and CDR2 SNEGSKA come from the germline V gene (reference sequence). CDR3 protein: CSPAAGNEQYV. The CDR3 bases are TGCAGTCCCGCAGCGGGAAACGAGCAGTACGTC.

This chain joins TRBV2 and TRBJ2-1; weak D call: TRBD2 (6 bases). This CDR3 contains 16 residues. Germline V gene data show CDR1 as SNHLY and CDR2 as FYNNEI. Trimming left V 7 bases short and J 4 bases short, with 20 bases between. The CDR3 DNA reads TGTGCCAGCACCCCTGAGGTGCTAGCGTCTTACAATGAGCAGTTCTTC. Protein product: CASTPEVLASYNEQFF.

This chain joins TRBV6-4 and TRBJ1-1; 7 bases fit TRBD1. The germline gives CDR1 MRHNA, CDR2 SNTAGT. This CDR3 comprises 14 residues. With 4 bases clipped from V and 5 bases from J, the junction kept 7 bases outside the gene matches. The CDR3 DNA is TGTGCCAGCAGTGTTGACCCAGGGGGTACTGAAGCTTTCTTT. Protein product: CASSVDPGGTEAFF.

The chain carries TRBV5-6 and TRBJ2-5; D uncertain. This CDR3 contains 15 residues. CDR1 is SGHDT, CDR2 YYEEEE, per germline. Trimming stripped 1 base from V and 2 bases from J, with 12 bases between. CDR3 amino acids: CASSLIAATQETQYF. Written as DNA, the CDR3 is TGTGCCAGCAGCTTGATAGCAGCCACACAAGAGACCCAGTACTTC.

This chain connects TRBV27 to TRBJ2-7; TRBD2 agrees at 7 bases. Germline lookup yields CDR1 MNHEY and CDR2 SMNVEV (reference sequence). The CDR3 is 14 residues long. Trimming cost V 2 bases and J 1 base; bases outside gene matches: 2. CDR3 nucleotides: TGTGCCAGCAGTTTAGACGGGGGGTCCTACGAGCAGTACGTC. Amino acids: CASSLDGGSYEQYV.

The rearrangement uses TRBV6-2 or TRBV6-3 and TRBJ2-7, with TRBD1 identical over 7 bases. This CDR3 is 15 amino acids long. CDR1 is MNHEY and CDR2 is SVGEGT in the germline V gene. The V and J ends lost 6 bases and 3 bases, in that order; junction bases with no gene match: 11. The CDR3 spells CASSQDPTGYYEQYF. DNA of the CDR3: TGTGCCAGCAGCCAAGATCCGACAGGGTACTACGAGCAGTACTTC.

The chain employs TRBV9 and TRBJ2-5, with 11 bases lining up with TRBD2. Germline V gives CDR1 SGDLS, CDR2 YYNGEE. The V segment lost 2 bases and the J segment 4 bases; nucleotides outside the gene matches: 7. CDR3 length equals 16 residues. The CDR3 coding sequence is TGTGCCAGCAGCGTCTTCACTAGCGGGAGCTTAGAGACCCAGTACTTC. Protein product: CASSVFTSGSLETQYF.

The V gene is TRBV5-4, the J gene TRBJ1-1, with D unclear. Germline V gives CDR1 SGHNT, CDR2 YYREEE (reference sequence). V was shortened by 6 bases and J by 4 bases, with 16 bases between the two germline ends. The CDR3 runs 14 residues. The CDR3 spells CASKLKTPGTEAFF. For the CDR3, the DNA is TGTGCCAGCAAACTCAAAACTCCGGGCACTGAAGCTTTCTTT.

This clone was counted once. The chain has TRBV19 and TRBJ2-1; D is undetermined. Trimming removed 6 bases at V and 0 bases at J, with 12 bases between. CDR3 length equals 15 residues. Per the germline V gene, CDR1 is LNHDA and CDR2 is SQIVND (reference sequence). The CDR3 loop reads CASRAWSSSYNEQFF. Written as DNA, the CDR3 is TGTGCCAGTAGGGCTTGGAGCAGCTCCTACAATGAGCAGTTCTTC.

The chain combines TRBV12-3 or TRBV12-4 with TRBJ2-7; TRBD1 might be the D (7 bases). Trimming removed 3 bases at V and 6 bases at J, with 12 bases between. The CDR3 covers 13 residues. The CDR3 sequence is CASSFDRDFEQYF. The CDR3 nucleotides are TGTGCCAGCAGTTTTGACAGGGACTTCGAGCAGTACTTC.